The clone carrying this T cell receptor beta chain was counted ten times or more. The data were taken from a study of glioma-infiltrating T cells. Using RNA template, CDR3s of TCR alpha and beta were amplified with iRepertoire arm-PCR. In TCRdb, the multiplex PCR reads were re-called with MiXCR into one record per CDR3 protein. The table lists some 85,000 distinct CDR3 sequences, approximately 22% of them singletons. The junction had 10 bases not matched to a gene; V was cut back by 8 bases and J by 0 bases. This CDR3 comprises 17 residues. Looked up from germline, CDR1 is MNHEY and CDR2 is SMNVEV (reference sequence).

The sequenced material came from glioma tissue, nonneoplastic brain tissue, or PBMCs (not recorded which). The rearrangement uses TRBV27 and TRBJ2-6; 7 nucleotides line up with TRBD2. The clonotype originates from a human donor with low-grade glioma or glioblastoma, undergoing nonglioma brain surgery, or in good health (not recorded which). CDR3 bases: TGTGCCAGCCGCGTCGGGGGGTCAATCTCTGGGGCCAACGTCCTGACTTTC. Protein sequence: CASRVGGSISGANVLTF.